This TCR beta chain was captured in a study of a mutant IDH1 vaccine in newly diagnosed glioma. Background on the study: Treated patients, approximately 62% male and roughly 40% female, averaged approximately 40 years of age. Week 35 was safety follow-up visit V12; week 47 was end-of-study visit V13. Most had both radiotherapy and temozolomide beforehand; others had only one.

Germline lookup yields CDR1 SNHLY and CDR2 FYNNEI. The CDR3 length is 12 residues. Trimming stripped 4 bases from V and 7 bases from J, with 7 bases between. Noted time point: week 35, safety follow-up. Mutant IDH1 20-mer peptide, at 300 ug, made up each vaccine dose, with topical imiquimod. New WHO grade 3 or 4 astrocytomas that were IDH1-mutant and ATRX-lost had been found in donors. Turning to this clone: Antigen unknown.

Clones were sequenced by immunoSEQ multiplex PCR, and TCRdb holds only the in-frame ones, with some missing. Here the sample spans approximately 47,000 clones, approximately 90% being singletons. The sequence was collected from a woman aged 40 to 55 with glioma. The input for sequencing was PBMCs, taken from a glioma patient whose treatment included an IDH1 peptide vaccine. This chain links TRBV2 with TRBJ1-4; D is possibly TRBD1 (5 bases). DNA for the CDR3: TGTGCCAGCAGTGTTGACAGTGAAAAACTGTTTTTT. This gives the protein CASSVDSEKLFF.